The T cell receptor (beta chain) under discussion was sequenced for a study of T-cell reconstitution after alpha-beta-depleted transplantation in children. Unique molecular identifiers were built into the TCRbeta library. TCRdb reanalysed the PCR reads using MiXCR and keeps one entry per CDR3 protein. The sample lists 200,000 to 300,000 distinct CDR3 sequences, roughly 25% occurring once. Trimming took 4 bases from V and 1 from J, leaving 10 bases between them. Germline V CDR1 and CDR2: LGHNA, YNFKEQ. There are 14 residues in the CDR3. Study-level results: The main origin of T-cell counts and diversity one year after transplant was newly produced T cells. Several hundred graft clones that had expanded were reportedly the source of alpha-beta T cells about two months after transplant. High day-60 TCRbeta diversity in some patients came from surviving recipient T cells and thymic progenitors.

In this sample, this clonotype turned up many times. Antigen: not known. This TCR derives from a girl aged 2-10 years with Fanconi anemia, due to receive a stem cell transplant. The specimen was PBMCs, collected before TCRalphabeta/CD19-depleted stem cell transplant. The rearrangement links TRBV4-2 to TRBJ1-1; D gene unclear. The CDR3 nucleotides are TGTGCCAGCAGCCGATATAAGGGGAACACTGAAGCTTTCTTT. This gives the protein CASSRYKGNTEAFF.